The 23 T cell receptor beta chains reported below all come from one sample, sequenced in a study of response to subunit inactivated influenza vaccine. TCRdb independently ran MiXCR on the RT-PCR reads; one entry per CDR3 protein. The data hold just under 550,000 distinct CDR3 sequences, with around a quarter observed a single time. Another study also made use of these data, one on T cells expressing NK-cell markers. According to that study: Making the TCR beta cDNA relied on 5'RACE template switching with UMIs.

The specimen comprised CD4+ T cells sorted from PBMCs, sampled 11 to 12 days after vaccination. These receptors all stem from a man aged 50-59 years who received an inactivated influenza vaccine.

The chain is built from TRBV10-3 and TRBJ1-1; no firm D call. The CDR3 is 15 residues long. V was cut by 0 bases and J by 0 bases, with 8 bases left in between. From germline, CDR1 is ENHRY and CDR2 SYGVKD. Here the CDR3 DNA reads TGTGCCATCAGTGAGTCTCAGTCACTGAACACTGAAGCTTTCTTT. Its translation is CAISESQSLNTEAFF.

The table lists this clonotype with a few counts. The chain employs TRBV5-1 and TRBJ2-7; tentative D call: TRBD1 (6 bases). V lost 7 bases and J 0 bases, leaving 17 bases between the germline ends. This CDR3 contains 15 residues. CDR1 and CDR2 from the germline V gene are SGHRS and YFSETQ. The CDR3 loop reads CASAPGAPSSYEQYF. In nucleotides, the CDR3 is TGCGCCAGCGCACCAGGGGCCCCTAGCTCCTACGAGCAGTACTTC.

The rearrangement uses TRBV6-1 and TRBJ2-1; no clear D gene. CDR1 is MNHNS and CDR2 is SASEGT in the germline V gene. Trimming stripped 7 bases from V and 0 bases from J, with 16 bases between. This CDR3 is 16 amino acids long. The CDR3 nucleotides read TGTGCCAGCAACCGCGACGGTTTGAGCTCCTACAATGAGCAGTTCTTC. Translated: CASNRDGLSSYNEQFF.

The chain carries TRBV6-2 or TRBV6-3 and TRBJ2-5; D perhaps matches TRBD2 (5 bases). Germline CDR1 MNHEY, CDR2 SVGEGT. This CDR3 region has 13 residues. V lost 1 base, J lost 3 bases, and 6 bases lay in between. CDR3 sequence (DNA): TGTGCCAGCAGTTACTTCGGGAAAGAGACCCAGTACTTC. This encodes CASSYFGKETQYF.

This chain uses TRBV5-5 with TRBJ2-1; no reliable D call. Germline CDR1 is SGHKS and CDR2 is YYEKEE (reference sequence). Trimming cost V 4 bases and J 5 bases, with 22 bases left between them. This CDR3 has 17 residues. This CDR3 reads CASSRVGLPSRDNEQFF. CDR3 bases: TGTGCCAGCAGCCGGGTGGGGTTGCCCTCAAGGGACAATGAGCAGTTCTTC.

V gene TRBV29-1 combines with J gene TRBJ2-7; perhaps D is TRBD1 or TRBD2 (6 bases each). CDR1 is SQVTM, CDR2 ANQGSEA, per germline. The CDR3 contains 12 residues. The V end lost 4 bases, the J end lost 5 bases, and 12 bases lay between the germline ends. The CDR3 is CSVGGARDEQYF. The CDR3 nucleotides read TGCAGCGTTGGGGGGGCGCGAGACGAGCAGTACTTC.

The rearrangement joins TRBV4-2 to TRBJ2-1; D tentatively fits TRBD1 or TRBD2 (5 bases each). CDR1 is LGHNA and CDR2 is YNFKEQ in the germline V gene. The CDR3 runs 17 residues. Trimming shortened V by 4 bases and J by 0 bases, and 16 bases separated the two germline ends. The CDR3 loop reads CASSRFRDQSSYNEQFF. In DNA form, the CDR3 reads TGTGCCAGCAGCCGATTCCGGGACCAAAGCTCCTACAATGAGCAGTTCTTC.

This clonotype was recorded a few times. V and J are TRBV20-1 and TRBJ1-6; 7 bases match TRBD1. V lost 4 bases to trimming and J lost 7 bases; unmatched junction nucleotides: 10. The CDR3 is 15 residues long. The germline gives CDR1 DFQATT, CDR2 SNEGSKA (reference sequence). The CDR3 loop reads CSATTGVGVNSPLHF. The CDR3 nucleotides are TGCAGTGCTACTACAGGGGTAGGAGTCAATTCACCCCTCCACTTT.

This clonotype was seen repeatedly, ten times or more. The genes are TRBV5-1 and TRBJ1-2, with 7 positions matching TRBD1. CDR1 is SGHRS, CDR2 YFSETQ, per germline. This CDR3 contains 16 residues. V trimming: 0 bases; J trimming: 4 bases; junction bases outside the gene matches: 9. CDR3 in amino acids: CASSLASGQNIYGYTF. The CDR3, as DNA: TGCGCCAGCAGCTTGGCATCGGGACAGAACATCTATGGCTACACCTTC.

The genes are TRBV27 and TRBJ2-5; the match to TRBD2 covers 12 bases. Germline-derived CDR1 and CDR2 are MNHEY and SMNVEV (reference sequence). The CDR3 loop spans 16 amino acids. V was clipped by 5 bases and J by 5 bases; unmatched bases: 9. CDR3 residues: CASSVLASGREETQYF. CDR3 in DNA: TGTGCCAGCAGTGTTTTGGCTAGCGGGAGGGAGGAGACCCAGTACTTC.

This clonotype was observed a handful of times. The chain employs TRBV4-3 and TRBJ2-6; D is ambiguous. This CDR3 contains 15 residues. Trimming took 1 base from V and 0 from J, leaving 4 bases between them. Germline assignment: CDR1 LGHNA and CDR2 YSLEER. CDR3 region: CASSQGFSGANVLTF. The CDR3 DNA sequence: TGCGCCAGCAGCCAAGGCTTCTCTGGGGCCAACGTCCTGACTTTC.

This clonotype was detected many times. The chain links TRBV5-1 to TRBJ2-1, with D perhaps TRBD1 or TRBD2 (6 bases each). Trimming stripped 0 bases from V and 9 bases from J, with 16 bases between. CDR3 length: 15 residues. Germline V lookup: CDR1 SGHRS, CDR2 YFSETQ. In DNA, the CDR3 is TGCGCCAGCAGCTTGGGCCCCGGGGGCACAATTGAGCAGTTCTTC. The encoded protein is CASSLGPGGTIEQFF.

The chain combines TRBV19 with TRBJ2-3; a possible D gene is TRBD1 (5 bases). This CDR3 has 13 amino acids. Germline V gene lookup returns CDR1 LNHDA and CDR2 SQIVND (reference sequence). V was cut by 6 bases and J by 8 bases, with 15 bases left in between. CDR3 sequence: CASRSSGKGTQYF. The CDR3 DNA sequence: TGTGCCAGTAGATCTTCAGGGAAAGGTACGCAGTATTTT.

In this sample, this clonotype turned up many times. This chain joins TRBV12-3 or TRBV12-4 and TRBJ2-2; 7 nucleotides agree with TRBD1. V was clipped by 1 base and J by 4 bases; unmatched bases: 6. This CDR3 contains 16 residues. CDR3 coding DNA: TGTGCCAGCAGTTTAGATCGGACAGGTGCCACCGGGGAGCTGTTTTTT. Its translation: CASSLDRTGATGELFF.

Only a few counts were recorded for this clonotype. The J gene is TRBJ2-7, the V gene TRBV18; D unclear. Germline values: CDR1 KGHSH, CDR2 LQKENI. This CDR3 is 14 amino acids long. V lost 0 bases and J lost 5, with 11 bases in between. CDR3 sequence (DNA): TGTGCCAGCTCACCACCGATGGGGTCCGACGAGCAGTACTTC. It specifies CASSPPMGSDEQYF.

This chain uses TRBV7-6 with TRBJ2-7; 12 bases line up with TRBD2. The V gene's germline CDR1 is SGHVS and CDR2 FNYEAQ. The CDR3 runs 15 residues. Trimming took 5 bases from V and 3 from J; bases not matched to a gene: 5. The CDR3 protein is CASSRTSGDYYEQYF. In nucleotides, the CDR3 is TGTGCCAGCAGCCGGACTAGCGGGGACTACTACGAGCAGTACTTC.

This chain links TRBV12-3 or TRBV12-4 with TRBJ1-1; D is ambiguous. Between the trimmed V and J ends, which lost 1 base and 8 bases, there was a span of 11 bases. The CDR3 is 13 amino acids. The CDR3 bases are TGTGCCAGCAGTTTAGGCGGCCCGGGAGAAGCTTTCTTT. It is translated as CASSLGGPGEAFF.

The rearrangement links TRBV5-1 to TRBJ2-1, with D possibly matching TRBD2 (5 bases). V lost 4 bases and J lost 8, with 10 bases in between. The V gene's germline CDR1 is SGHRS and CDR2 YFSETQ. This CDR3 contains 12 residues. Written as DNA, the CDR3 is TGCGCCAGCAGCACGGGGTTCGATGAGCAGTTCTTC. Residues: CASSTGFDEQFF.

This clonotype has only one observation. This chain joins TRBV9 and TRBJ2-1; tentative D call: TRBD2 (7 bases). Per the germline V gene, CDR1 is SGDLS and CDR2 is YYNGEE. This CDR3 contains 16 residues. V dropped 0 bases and J dropped 7 bases, with 17 bases sitting between them. The CDR3 spells CASSVAQGGVGNEQFF. The CDR3 region has the DNA TGTGCCAGCAGCGTAGCTCAAGGGGGGGTAGGGAATGAGCAGTTCTTC.

This clonotype was seen a few times. The rearrangement uses TRBV6-2 or TRBV6-3 and TRBJ1-4; the D is unclear. The length of the CDR3 is 15 residues. Trimming shortened V by 0 bases and J by 4 bases, and 9 bases separated the two germline ends. Looked up from germline, CDR1 is MNHEY and CDR2 is SVGEGT. Here the CDR3 DNA reads TGTGCCAGCAGTTACTCGGCGAAGGGTAATGAAAAACTGTTTTTT. Its protein is CASSYSAKGNEKLFF.

This clonotype showed up just a few times. A read error may produce the germline difference seen at one junction end. The chain links TRBV7-2 to TRBJ2-2, with a weak D call TRBD2 (5 bases). This CDR3 is 14 amino acids long. Looked up from germline, CDR1 is SGHTA and CDR2 is FQGNSA. For the CDR3, the DNA is TGTGCCAGCAGCTTAGTGCGCGGTACCGGGGAACTGTTTTTT. As protein: CASSLVRGTGELFF.

J is TRBJ2-1 and V is TRBV12-3 or TRBV12-4; D unresolved. V lost 5 bases and J 5 bases, leaving 10 bases between the germline ends. There are 13 residues in the CDR3. CDR3 sequence reads: CASSAVINNEQFF. CDR3 bases: TGTGCCAGCAGTGCGGTAATCAACAATGAGCAGTTCTTC.

This clonotype was seen more than once but under ten times. This chain joins TRBV19 and TRBJ2-1; TRBD1 might be the D (6 bases). Germline V gene lookup returns CDR1 LNHDA and CDR2 SQIVND (reference sequence). This CDR3 is built from 16 residues. V was clipped by 1 base and J by 2 bases, with 12 bases between them. The CDR3 region is CASSIAEGVPYNEQFF. In nucleotides, the CDR3 is TGTGCCAGTAGTATAGCAGAGGGGGTTCCCTACAATGAGCAGTTCTTC. Together with reference TRBV19 and TRBJ2-1, the CDR3 gives the full variable domain: DGGITQSPKYLFRKEGQNVTLSCEQNLNHDAMYWYRQDPGQGLRLIYYSQIVNDFQKGDIAEGYSVSREKKESFPLTVTSAQKNPTAFYLCASSIAEGVPYNEQFFGPGTRLTVL.